These T cell receptor beta chains were read from a single sample in a study of cytomegalovirus exposure and HLA in healthy donors. The table came from immunoSEQ multiplex PCR; TCRdb's copy has only in-frame clones and leaves some out. There are 200,000 to 250,000 clones in the sample; 85% to 90% occur only once, and 1% to 1.5% lies in the top ten. The specimen sequenced was PBMCs. The source of these receptors is a human donor in good health. CDR3s include the opening cysteine and the closing phenylalanine or tryptophan. The order of the fields is clone size, D gene, J gene, V gene, CDR3 DNA, CDR3 protein. D genes are given only for firm matches. Clone size appears in some rows only: once, few, many, or a class for an expanded clone.

NA	NA	TRBJ2-2	TRBV7-2	TGTGCCAGCAGTCATCTTGACAGGAGGAACACCGGGGAGCTGTTTTTT	CASSHLDRRNTGELFF
NA	TRBD2	TRBJ2-1	TRBV2	TGTGCCAGCCAGGCGGGAGGACCCTACAATGAGCAGTTCTTC	CASQAGGPYNEQFF
NA	TRBD2	TRBJ2-7	TRBV5-5	TGTGCCAGCAGCTCCCTGGGACTAGCGGGACCAGACGTCGAGCAGTACTTC	CASSSLGLAGPDVEQYF
NA	TRBD1	TRBJ2-7	TRBV14	TGTGCCAGCAGTTCTAATCCCGGGACAGGGAAGGGCTACGAGCAGTACTTC	CASSSNPGTGKGYEQYF
NA	NA	TRBJ2-5	TRBV4-2	TGTGCCAGCAGCCCAACCGGGACTCACCAAGAGACCCAGTACTTC	CASSPTGTHQETQYF
NA	TRBD2	TRBJ2-1	TRBV4-3	TGCGCCAGCAGCCAAGATCAGCCTAGCGGGACTAACAATGAGCAGTTCTTC	CASSQDQPSGTNNEQFF
NA	NA	TRBJ2-5	TRBV7-6	TGTGCCAGCAGTACCGCCGGGACTCCACAAGAGACCCAGTACTTC	CASSTAGTPQETQYF
NA	TRBD1	TRBJ2-3	TRBV2	TGTGCCAGCACCCAGGGGGCTCCTTTACATCACACAGATACGCAGTATTTT	CASTQGAPLHHTDTQYF
few	NA	TRBJ1-2	TRBV29-1	TGCAGCGTGTCCGGGAGGGGAAGGAACTATGGCTACACCTTC	CSVSGRGRNYGYTF
once	TRBD1	TRBJ2-7	TRBV15	TGTGCCACCCGGAGGCAGGGGGACCTCGAGCAGTACTTC	CATRRQGDLEQYF
NA	NA	TRBJ2-1	TRBV5-1	TGCGCCAGCAGCCGCCAGCGGGACACCCTAAACAATGAGCAGTTCTTC	CASSRQRDTLNNEQFF
NA	TRBD1	TRBJ1-4	TRBV5-1	TGCGCCAGCAGCACCACGGGACAGGGTGGCGAAAAACTGTTTTTT	CASSTTGQGGEKLFF
NA	NA	TRBJ1-5	TRBV5-4	TGTGCCAGCAGCTTCGGAAGCGGAGGTTATAGCAATCAGCCCCAGCATTTT	CASSFGSGGYSNQPQHF
NA	TRBD1	TRBJ1-2	TRBV23-1	TGCGCCAGCAGTCACGAGGACAGGGCGGGAGGCTACACCTTC	CASSHEDRAGGYTF
NA	NA	TRBJ1-5	TRBV7-6	TGTGCCAGCAGCTTAGAGGCAGGACAGAATCAGCCCCAGCATTTT	CASSLEAGQNQPQHF
NA	TRBD1	TRBJ2-7	TRBV25-1	TGTGCCAGCAGTGCCCGGACAGGGTCCTACGAGCAGTACTTC	CASSARTGSYEQYF
NA	NA	TRBJ1-1	TRBV28	TGTGCCAGCAGTTTAGAGGGGGGGCTTTTTCCTGAAGCTTTCTTT	CASSLEGGLFPEAFF
NA	NA	TRBJ1-2	TRBV4-1	TGCGCCAGCAGCCAAGACAGCGGGATTGACTTC	CASSQDSGIDF
NA	TRBD2	TRBJ2-7	TRBV9	TGTGCCAGCAGCGGACTAGCGGGAGCGGCCGAGCAGTACTTC	CASSGLAGAAEQYF
NA	NA	TRBJ2-7	TRBV5-6	TGTGCCAGCAGTTCCGGGACAATCACCTACGAGCAGTACTTC	CASSSGTITYEQYF
NA	NA	TRBJ2-5	TRBV28	TGTGCCAGCAGTCCCCCCGAGCGTTTCAAAACAGAGACCCAGTACTTC	CASSPPERFKTETQYF
NA	TRBD2	TRBJ2-7	TRBV10-3	TGTGCCATCAGGACTAGCGGGAGTGATGAGCAGTACTTC	CAIRTSGSDEQYF
NA	TRBD1	TRBJ2-7	TRBV29-1	TGCAGCGTTTCGACAGGGAATCATTACGAGCAGTACTTC	CSVSTGNHYEQYF